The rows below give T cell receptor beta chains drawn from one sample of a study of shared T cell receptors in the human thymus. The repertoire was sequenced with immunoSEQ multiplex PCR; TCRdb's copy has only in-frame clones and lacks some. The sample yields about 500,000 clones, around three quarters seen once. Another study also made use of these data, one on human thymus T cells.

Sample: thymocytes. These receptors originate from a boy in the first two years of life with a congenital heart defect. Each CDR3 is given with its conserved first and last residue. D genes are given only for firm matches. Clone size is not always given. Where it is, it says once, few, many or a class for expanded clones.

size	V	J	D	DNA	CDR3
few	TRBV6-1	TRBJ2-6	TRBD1	TGTGCCAGCAGTGATCCCCGGGACAGGGCCGCTGGGGCCAACGTCCTGACTTTC	CASSDPRDRAAGANVLTF
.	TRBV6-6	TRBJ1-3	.	TGTGCCAGCAGTTACGAGAGAAACACCATATATTTT	CASSYERNTIYF
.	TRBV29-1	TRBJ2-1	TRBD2	TGCAGCGTTGATCCGGGGGGACCTCTGGATGAGCAGTTCTTC	CSVDPGGPLDEQFF
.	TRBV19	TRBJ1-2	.	TGTGCCACCTCGCCAAGACTTTCCTATGGCTACACCTTC	CATSPRLSYGYTF
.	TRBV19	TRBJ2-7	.	TGTGCCATCCCAGAAGACAGGTCCTACGAGCAGTACTTC	CAIPEDRSYEQYF
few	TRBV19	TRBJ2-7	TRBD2	TGTGCCAGTAGTAGAAGACTAGCGGGAGTGTGCGAGCAGTACTTC	CASSRRLAGVCEQYF
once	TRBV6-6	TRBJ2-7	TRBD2	TGTGCCAGCAGTTACCAGGGTTGGGGGGGGGACGAGCAGTACTTC	CASSYQGWGGDEQYF
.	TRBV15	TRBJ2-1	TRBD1	TGTGCCACCAGCAGAGTTTTCGACAGGGGGAGGTACAATGAGCAGTTCTTC	CATSRVFDRGRYNEQFF
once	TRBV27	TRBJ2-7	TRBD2	TGTGCCAGCTCCTCCAGAGCGGGAGAACGCGAGCAGTACTTC	CASSSRAGEREQYF
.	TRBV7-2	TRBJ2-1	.	TGTGCCAGCAGCTTAGAGGCCAGGAACTACAATGAGCAGTTCTTC	CASSLEARNYNEQFF
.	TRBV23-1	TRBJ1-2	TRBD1	TGCGCCAGCAGCGTCCCGGGTCGGACAGGGAGGGATGGCTACACCTTC	CASSVPGRTGRDGYTF
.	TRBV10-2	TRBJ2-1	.	TGCGCCAGCAGGGGGGACTCCCTGGGAGAGTACAATGAGCAGTTCTTC	CASRGDSLGEYNEQFF